This T cell receptor beta chain was captured by sequencing in a study of cytomegalovirus exposure and HLA in healthy donors. The germline V gene has CDR1 LNHDA and CDR2 SQIVND (reference sequence). The CDR3 is 12 residues long. The V gene lost 7 bases and the J gene lost 3 bases, with 9 bases spanning the gap. The PCR contained 60 Vbeta and 13 Jbeta primers. Method: immunoSEQ multiplex PCR; TCRdb's copy keeps in-frame clones and lacks some. The table records fewer than 200,000 clones, approximately 86% of them present only once. The chain has TRBV19 and TRBJ1-2, with D hard to call. The sequence derives from a male donor in good health and CMV-seronegative. Material for sequencing was PBMCs. CDR3 bases: TGTGCCAGTACAGTGGGCGACTATGGCTACACCTTC. The encoded protein is CASTVGDYGYTF.